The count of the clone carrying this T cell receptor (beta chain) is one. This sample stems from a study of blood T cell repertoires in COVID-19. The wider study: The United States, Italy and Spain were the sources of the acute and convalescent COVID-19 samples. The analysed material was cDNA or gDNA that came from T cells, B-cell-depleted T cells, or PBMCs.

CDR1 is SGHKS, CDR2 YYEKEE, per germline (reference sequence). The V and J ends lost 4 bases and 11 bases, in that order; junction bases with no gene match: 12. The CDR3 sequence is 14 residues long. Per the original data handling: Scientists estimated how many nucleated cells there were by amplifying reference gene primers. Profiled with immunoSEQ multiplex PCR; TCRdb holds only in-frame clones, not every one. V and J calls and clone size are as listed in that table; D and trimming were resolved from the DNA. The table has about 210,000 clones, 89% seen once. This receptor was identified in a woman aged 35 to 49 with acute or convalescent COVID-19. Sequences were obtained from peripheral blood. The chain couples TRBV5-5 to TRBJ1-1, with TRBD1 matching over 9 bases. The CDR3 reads CASSPGDRAFRAFF. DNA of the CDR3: TGTGCCAGCAGCCCGGGGGACAGGGCATTTAGGGCTTTCTTT.